The 12 T cell receptor beta chains in this list originate from one sample, sequenced in a study of T-cell reconstitution after alpha-beta-depleted transplantation in children. The library targeted TCRbeta and was prepared with unique molecular identifiers. TCRdb reanalysed the PCR reads using MiXCR and keeps one entry per CDR3 protein. This table holds around 450,000 distinct CDR3 sequences, approximately 10% found once. Specimen: PBMCs, collected before TCRalphabeta/CD19-depleted stem cell transplant. These receptors originate from a child aged 2 to 10 with inherited bone marrow failure, due to receive a stem cell transplant.

This clonotype was seen at least ten times. This chain connects TRBV6-2 or TRBV6-3 to TRBJ2-1, with 8 bases aligning to TRBD1. The CDR3 covers 14 residues. From germline, CDR1 is MNHEY and CDR2 SVGEGT. V lost 4 bases and J lost 7; bases outside the gene matches: 6. The CDR3 reads CASSSVDRENEQFF. CDR3 coding DNA: TGTGCCAGCAGTTCCGTGGACAGGGAAAATGAGCAGTTCTTC.

The chain combines TRBV4-1 with TRBJ2-2; a weak D match, TRBD2 (5 bases). Trimming shortened V by 3 bases and J by 2 bases, and 16 bases separated the two germline ends. This CDR3 has 17 amino acids. Germline values: CDR1 MGHRA, CDR2 YSYEKL. As DNA, the CDR3 is TGCGCCAGCAGCCACCGTCTAGTGGGAGAAAACACCGGGGAGCTGTTTTTT. Translating gives CASSHRLVGENTGELFF.

This clonotype was seen more than once but under ten times. V gene TRBV7-9 combines with J gene TRBJ2-5; maybe TRBD2 (6 bases). CDR1 SEHNR and CDR2 FQNEAQ come from the germline V gene (reference sequence). Trimming removed 5 bases at V and 1 base at J, with 17 bases between. The CDR3 length is 16 residues. CDR3 nucleotides: TGTGCCAGCAGCCCAGAGCGGGCACACCCCCAAGAGACCCAGTACTTC. Translation: CASSPERAHPQETQYF.

In its sample, this clonotype was seen many times. This chain connects TRBV5-1 to TRBJ2-1; the D gene could be TRBD1 or TRBD2 (6 bases each). V lost 5 bases, J lost 5 bases, and 14 bases lay in between. Germline values: CDR1 SGHRS, CDR2 YFSETQ. CDR3 length: 14 amino acids. CDR3 nucleotides: TGCGCCAGCAGTTGGGGGGCGCCCCACAATGAGCAGTTCTTC. It yields the protein CASSWGAPHNEQFF.

Details on this clonotype: At one end, the junction sequence differs from germline, possibly due to a read error. The J gene is TRBJ2-1, the V gene TRBV19; D tentatively reads TRBD1 or TRBD2 (6 bases each). Per the germline V gene, CDR1 is LNHDA and CDR2 is SQIVND (reference sequence). CDR3 length: 17 residues. The DNA for the CDR3 is TGTGCCAGTAGTATAGATTGGGGGGACATAGCCTACAATGAGCATTTCTTC. Protein sequence: CASSIDWGDIAYNEHFF. Supplemented by reference TRBV19 and TRBJ2-1, the full variable domain reads DGGITQSPKYLFRKEGQNVTLSCEQNLNHDAMYWYRQDPGQGLRLIYYSQIVNDFQKGDIAEGYSVSREKKESFPLTVTSAQKNPTAFYLCASSIDWGDIAYNEHFFGPGTRLTVL.

The J gene is TRBJ2-3, the V gene TRBV19; D is ambiguous. The V end was cut by 3 bases, the J end by 2 bases, with 9 bases between. This CDR3 contains 14 residues. Per the germline V gene, CDR1 is LNHDA and CDR2 is SQIVND (reference sequence). CDR3 in amino acids: CASSISANTDTQYF. CDR3 DNA: TGTGCCAGTAGTATTTCGGCAAACACAGATACGCAGTATTTT. The variable domain in full, with the rest retrieved from reference TRBV19 and TRBJ2-3, is DGGITQSPKYLFRKEGQNVTLSCEQNLNHDAMYWYRQDPGQGLRLIYYSQIVNDFQKGDIAEGYSVSREKKESFPLTVTSAQKNPTAFYLCASSISANTDTQYFGPGTRLTVL.

The sample holds many counts of this clonotype. The chain links TRBV6-1 to TRBJ1-2; tentatively, D is TRBD1 (5 bases). Trimming pared 6 bases from V and 4 bases from J, leaving 12 bases between. Germline assignment: CDR1 MNHNS and CDR2 SASEGT. CDR3 length equals 13 residues. This CDR3 reads CASSDRSFYGYTF. The CDR3 region has the DNA TGTGCCAGCAGCGACAGAAGTTTCTATGGCTACACCTTC.

Many counts were recorded for this clonotype. The chain employs TRBV4-1 and TRBJ2-1; 9 nucleotides agree with TRBD1. The CDR3 sequence is 15 residues long. CDR1 is MGHRA and CDR2 is YSYEKL in the germline V gene. Trimming cost V 4 bases and J 7 bases; bases outside gene matches: 8. For the CDR3, the DNA is TGCGCCAGCAGCCCGGGACAGGGTAGATCAAATGAGCAGTTCTTC. It is translated as CASSPGQGRSNEQFF.

This clonotype occurred many times. The chain carries TRBV3-1 and TRBJ2-7, with TRBD2 identical over 9 bases. The CDR3 consists of 16 residues. Unmatched junction bases numbered 6, after V lost 1 base and J lost 2 bases. Germline V gene data show CDR1 as LGHDT and CDR2 as YNNKEL (reference sequence). The CDR3 reads CASSQALGGRAYEQYF. In DNA form, the CDR3 reads TGTGCCAGCAGCCAAGCCCTGGGCGGGAGGGCCTACGAGCAGTACTTC.

The table lists this clonotype with a few counts. This chain connects TRBV5-6 to TRBJ2-3; 15 bases are a match to TRBD2. From germline, CDR1 is SGHDT and CDR2 YYEEEE. V gave up 4 bases and J gave up 7 bases; unmatched junction bases: 13. This CDR3 has 18 amino acids. The CDR3: CASSAGLAGGTPRHTQYF. The CDR3, as DNA: TGTGCCAGCAGCGCCGGACTAGCGGGAGGGACCCCGAGGCATACGCAGTATTTT.

This clonotype was observed many times. This chain connects TRBV5-1 to TRBJ2-2; the D call may be TRBD1 or TRBD2 (5 bases each). This CDR3 has 14 residues. V was trimmed by 3 bases and J by 1 base, leaving 7 bases between them. Looked up from germline, CDR1 is SGHRS and CDR2 is YFSETQ. The DNA for the CDR3 is TGCGCCAGCAGCTGGGACGGGAACACCGGGGAGCTGTTTTTT. This sequence encodes CASSWDGNTGELFF.

The chain joins TRBV7-8 to TRBJ2-7; D perhaps matches TRBD1 (5 bases). This CDR3 comprises 14 residues. Germline assignment: CDR1 SGHVS and CDR2 FQNEAQ. V lost 3 bases to trimming and J lost 4 bases, with 13 bases between them. CDR3 sequence reads: CASSLQGFGYEQYF. The CDR3 DNA follows: TGTGCCAGCAGCTTGCAGGGTTTCGGGTACGAGCAGTACTTC.